This passage covers 22 T cell receptor beta chains from one sample sequenced in a study of T cell responses to AZD1222 COVID-19 vaccine. Profiling relied on immunoSEQ multiplex PCR, and the TCRdb table lists in-frame clones only, not all of them. The table has more than 85,000 clones, roughly 90% seen once; the top ten hold more than 1.5%. Specimen: peripheral blood, collected on day 0 of AZD1222 vaccination. The receptors were gathered from an adult in good health.

The chain joins TRBV9 to TRBJ1-2; D remains ambiguous. Per the germline V gene, CDR1 is SGDLS and CDR2 is YYNGEE. The CDR3 has 15 amino acids. Trimming took 0 bases from V and 1 from J, leaving 10 bases between them. The CDR3 loop reads CASSVGPDGNYGYTF. The CDR3 DNA is TGTGCCAGCAGCGTAGGCCCCGACGGTAACTATGGCTACACCTTC.

The rearrangement uses TRBV19 and TRBJ1-1; 7 bases are shared with TRBD1. The CDR3 runs to 15 residues. CDR1 and CDR2 from the germline V gene are LNHDA and SQIVND (reference sequence). The trim removed 3 bases at V and 5 bases at J, leaving 9 bases unmatched. CDR3 sequence reads: CASSMGGRGTTEAFF. The CDR3 nucleotides read TGTGCCAGTAGTATGGGGGGCAGGGGGACGACTGAAGCTTTCTTT.

The chain uses TRBV14 and TRBJ2-7; possible D gene TRBD2, 6 bases. Per the germline V gene, CDR1 is SGHDN and CDR2 is FVKESK. There are 14 residues in the CDR3. V lost 2 bases to trimming and J lost 0 bases, with 8 bases between them. CDR3 DNA: TGTGCCAGCAGCCAATGGAGGGCCTCCTACGAGCAGTACTTC. The encoded protein is CASSQWRASYEQYF.

As regards this clone: The sample holds other DNA sequences that translate to the same CDR3. V gene TRBV11-2 combines with J gene TRBJ1-1; the D gene is possibly TRBD1 (6 bases). This CDR3 has 14 residues. Trimming took off 5 bases at V and 0 bases at J, with 10 bases between the two ends. Germline CDR1 reads SGHAT; CDR2 reads FQNNGV. CDR3 nucleotide sequence: TGTGCCAGCAGCCCTGGACAGATGAACACTGAAGCTTTCTTT. Residues: CASSPGQMNTEAFF.

The chain joins TRBV19 to TRBJ2-7; 14 nucleotides match TRBD2. Trimming cost V 6 bases and J 3 bases; bases outside gene matches: 4. The germline gives CDR1 LNHDA, CDR2 SQIVND (reference sequence). This CDR3 has 15 amino acids. The CDR3 nucleotides are TGTGCCAGTAGGGAGGGGACTAGCGGGAGCTACGAGCAGTACTTC. It codes for CASREGTSGSYEQYF.

CDR3 in DNA: TGTGCCAGCAGTGATAGGGATACAATCCTCACAGATACGCAGTATTTT. The encoded protein is CASSDRDTILTDTQYF. The rearrangement joins TRBV2 to TRBJ2-3; D not resolved. V was pared by 3 bases and J by 2 bases, with 15 bases between. The CDR3 sequence is 16 residues long. CDR1 is SNHLY and CDR2 is FYNNEI in the germline V gene.

The chain couples TRBV2 to TRBJ2-1, with a tentative D call TRBD1 (6 bases). Trimming stripped 3 bases from V and 5 bases from J, with 20 bases between. This CDR3 has 17 residues. Germline lookup yields CDR1 SNHLY and CDR2 FYNNEI. CDR3 in DNA: TGTGCCAGCAGTGAGGGCAGGGGCCCCCTTTGGGACAATGAGCAGTTCTTC. Protein sequence: CASSEGRGPLWDNEQFF.

The genes are TRBV5-1 and TRBJ1-1, with no clear D. V gave up 0 bases and J gave up 1 base, with 13 bases separating them. This CDR3 spans 16 amino acids. CDR1 is SGHRS, CDR2 YFSETQ, per germline. The CDR3 DNA follows: TGCGCCAGCAGCTTGGATTTAAGGCACGGGAACACTGAAGCTTTCTTT. It specifies CASSLDLRHGNTEAFF.

The J gene is TRBJ1-4, the V gene TRBV5-4, with D possibly matching TRBD1 (6 bases). Germline CDR1 reads SGHNT; CDR2 reads YYREEE (reference sequence). V lost 0 bases, J lost 5 bases, and 8 bases lay in between. CDR3 size: 14 residues. CDR3 nucleotide sequence: TGTGCCAGCAGCTTGGGGGGGGCGAATGAAAAACTGTTTTTT. Its translation is CASSLGGANEKLFF. The full variable domain, completed using reference TRBV5-4 and TRBJ1-4, is ETGVTQSPTHLIKTRGQQVTLRCSSQSGHNTVSWYQQALGQGPQFIFQYYREEENGRGNFPPRFSGLQFPNYSSELNVNALELDDSALYLCASSLGGANEKLFFGSGTQLSVL.

The chain carries TRBV30 and TRBJ2-1; TRBD2 is a possible D gene (6 bases). Trimming took off 4 bases at V and 10 bases at J, with 17 bases between the two ends. CDR1 and CDR2 (germline): GTSNPN, SVGIG (reference sequence). This CDR3 contains 13 residues. CDR3: CAWTLGPGAEQFF. The CDR3 DNA sequence: TGTGCCTGGACCCTCGGACCGGGAGCCGAGCAGTTCTTC.

This clone was observed a handful of times. V is TRBV5-8 and J is TRBJ1-4; a weak D match, TRBD1 (5 bases). Germline values: CDR1 SGHTS, CDR2 YDEGEE. The CDR3 is 15 residues long. V lost 5 bases to trimming and J lost 2 bases, with 13 bases between them. CDR3 sequence reads: CASRPRQTTNEKLFF. The CDR3, as DNA: TGTGCCAGCAGGCCACGACAGACCACTAATGAAAAACTGTTTTTT.

This chain connects TRBV5-5 to TRBJ2-7, with D unclear. This CDR3 has 13 residues. Trimming shortened V by 0 bases and J by 4 bases, and 8 bases separated the two germline ends. Germline V CDR1 and CDR2: SGHKS, YYEKEE (reference sequence). For the CDR3, the DNA is TGTGCCAGCAGCTTGGTGGCAGCTTACGAGCAGTACTTC. Amino acid sequence: CASSLVAAYEQYF.

The chain joins TRBV18 to TRBJ1-6, with D perhaps TRBD1 (5 bases). V lost 5 bases and J 6 bases, leaving 11 bases between the germline ends. CDR3 length: 14 residues. CDR1 is KGHSH, CDR2 LQKENI, per germline. CDR3 in DNA: TGTGCCAGCTCAGGGGACGCTGGTAATTCACCCCTCCACTTT. Protein: CASSGDAGNSPLHF.

This chain uses TRBV4-2 with TRBJ1-5; D is ambiguous. The germline V gene encodes CDR1 LGHNA and CDR2 YNFKEQ. Trimming cost V 0 bases and J 2 bases, with 11 bases left between them. The CDR3 runs 16 residues. As DNA, the CDR3 is TGTGCCAGCAGCCAAGAAGTGGGGTTAGGCAATCAGCCCCAGCATTTT. Protein: CASSQEVGLGNQPQHF.

In this sample, this clone turned up once. At one end the junction does not follow the germline gene, possibly because of a read error. The chain carries TRBV19 and TRBJ1-5; no clear D gene. Germline CDR1 LNHDA, CDR2 SQIVND (reference sequence). This CDR3 has 13 amino acids. CDR3 sequence reads: CTSSTEGFQPQHF. The CDR3 DNA follows: TGTACCAGTAGTACAGAAGGGTTTCAGCCCCAGCATTTT. The full variable domain, with the rest looked up from reference TRBV19 and TRBJ1-5, is DGGITQSPKYLFRKEGQNVTLSCEQNLNHDAMYWYRQDPGQGLRLIYYSQIVNDFQKGDIAEGYSVSREKKESFPLTVTSAQKNPTAFYLCTSSTEGFQPQHFGDGTRLSIL.

The chain uses TRBV12-5 and TRBJ2-7, with 7 bases lining up with TRBD2. The CDR3 consists of 16 residues. The V segment lost 5 bases and the J segment 0 bases; nucleotides outside the gene matches: 10. Germline V gene data show CDR1 as LGHNT and CDR2 as FRNRAP. The CDR3 is CASGLGGRSFSYEQYF. CDR3 nucleotides: TGTGCTAGTGGTCTGGGAGGGCGGTCATTCTCCTACGAGCAGTACTTC.

This clone was counted a few times. The genes are TRBV3-1 (or the pseudogene TRBV3-2) and TRBJ2-7; 14 nucleotides line up with TRBD2. The CDR3 consists of 17 residues. The junction had 6 bases not matched to a gene; V was cut back by 0 bases and J by 5 bases. Germline V gene sequence: CDR1 LGHDT, CDR2 YNNKEL (reference sequence). CDR3 sequence reads: CASSQDLPGLAGDEQYF. In DNA form, the CDR3 reads TGTGCCAGCAGCCAAGACCTACCGGGACTAGCGGGAGACGAGCAGTACTTC.

This clone was detected once. V and J are TRBV29-1 and TRBJ1-1; the match to TRBD1 covers 7 bases. The CDR3 has 13 residues. V was pared by 3 bases and J by 9 bases, with 10 bases of the junction left unmatched. Per germline, CDR1 SQVTM and CDR2 ANQGSEA. CDR3 amino acids: CSVERGGKGKAFF. CDR3 nucleotide sequence: TGCAGCGTTGAGAGAGGGGGCAAGGGGAAAGCTTTCTTT.

The V and J genes are TRBV5-1 and TRBJ2-5; 7 bases map to TRBD1. Per the germline V gene, CDR1 is SGHRS and CDR2 is YFSETQ. The CDR3 sequence is 15 residues long. V lost 2 bases, J lost 5 bases, and 9 bases stayed unmatched. The CDR3 sequence is CASSFQTGEGETQYF. The DNA for the CDR3 is TGCGCCAGCAGCTTCCAAACAGGGGAAGGGGAGACCCAGTACTTC. Together with reference TRBV5-1 and TRBJ2-5, the CDR3 gives the full variable domain: KAGVTQTPRYLIKTRGQQVTLSCSPISGHRSVSWYQQTPGQGLQFLFEYFSETQRNKGNFPGRFSGRQFSNSRSEMNVSTLELGDSALYLCASSFQTGEGETQYFGPGTRLLVL.

The rearrangement joins TRBV12-3 or TRBV12-4 to TRBJ1-2; no firm D call. The germline V and J ends were trimmed by 1 base and 3 bases, with 3 bases remaining between them. The CDR3 spans 12 residues. In nucleotides, the CDR3 is TGTGCCAGCAGTTTAGACTACTATGGCTACACCTTC. It is translated as CASSLDYYGYTF.

The chain has TRBV7-9 and TRBJ2-7; weak D call: TRBD1 (6 bases). Trimming shortened V by 4 bases and J by 9 bases, and 22 bases separated the two germline ends. There are 15 residues in the CDR3. CDR1 is SEHNR, CDR2 FQNEAQ, per germline (reference sequence). The CDR3 region has the DNA TGTGCCAGCAGCTCCCCGACAGGTACCACTACGAGGCAGTACTTC. The encoded protein is CASSSPTGTTTRQYF.

The chain employs TRBV7-9 and TRBJ2-7, with unresolved D. This CDR3 has 14 amino acids. The germline CDR1 and CDR2 sequences are SEHNR and FQNEAQ (reference sequence). The V end was cut by 4 bases, the J end by 3 bases, with 13 bases between. The CDR3 protein is CASSSLQDFYEQYF. CDR3 coding DNA: TGTGCCAGCAGCTCCCTCCAGGATTTCTACGAGCAGTACTTC.